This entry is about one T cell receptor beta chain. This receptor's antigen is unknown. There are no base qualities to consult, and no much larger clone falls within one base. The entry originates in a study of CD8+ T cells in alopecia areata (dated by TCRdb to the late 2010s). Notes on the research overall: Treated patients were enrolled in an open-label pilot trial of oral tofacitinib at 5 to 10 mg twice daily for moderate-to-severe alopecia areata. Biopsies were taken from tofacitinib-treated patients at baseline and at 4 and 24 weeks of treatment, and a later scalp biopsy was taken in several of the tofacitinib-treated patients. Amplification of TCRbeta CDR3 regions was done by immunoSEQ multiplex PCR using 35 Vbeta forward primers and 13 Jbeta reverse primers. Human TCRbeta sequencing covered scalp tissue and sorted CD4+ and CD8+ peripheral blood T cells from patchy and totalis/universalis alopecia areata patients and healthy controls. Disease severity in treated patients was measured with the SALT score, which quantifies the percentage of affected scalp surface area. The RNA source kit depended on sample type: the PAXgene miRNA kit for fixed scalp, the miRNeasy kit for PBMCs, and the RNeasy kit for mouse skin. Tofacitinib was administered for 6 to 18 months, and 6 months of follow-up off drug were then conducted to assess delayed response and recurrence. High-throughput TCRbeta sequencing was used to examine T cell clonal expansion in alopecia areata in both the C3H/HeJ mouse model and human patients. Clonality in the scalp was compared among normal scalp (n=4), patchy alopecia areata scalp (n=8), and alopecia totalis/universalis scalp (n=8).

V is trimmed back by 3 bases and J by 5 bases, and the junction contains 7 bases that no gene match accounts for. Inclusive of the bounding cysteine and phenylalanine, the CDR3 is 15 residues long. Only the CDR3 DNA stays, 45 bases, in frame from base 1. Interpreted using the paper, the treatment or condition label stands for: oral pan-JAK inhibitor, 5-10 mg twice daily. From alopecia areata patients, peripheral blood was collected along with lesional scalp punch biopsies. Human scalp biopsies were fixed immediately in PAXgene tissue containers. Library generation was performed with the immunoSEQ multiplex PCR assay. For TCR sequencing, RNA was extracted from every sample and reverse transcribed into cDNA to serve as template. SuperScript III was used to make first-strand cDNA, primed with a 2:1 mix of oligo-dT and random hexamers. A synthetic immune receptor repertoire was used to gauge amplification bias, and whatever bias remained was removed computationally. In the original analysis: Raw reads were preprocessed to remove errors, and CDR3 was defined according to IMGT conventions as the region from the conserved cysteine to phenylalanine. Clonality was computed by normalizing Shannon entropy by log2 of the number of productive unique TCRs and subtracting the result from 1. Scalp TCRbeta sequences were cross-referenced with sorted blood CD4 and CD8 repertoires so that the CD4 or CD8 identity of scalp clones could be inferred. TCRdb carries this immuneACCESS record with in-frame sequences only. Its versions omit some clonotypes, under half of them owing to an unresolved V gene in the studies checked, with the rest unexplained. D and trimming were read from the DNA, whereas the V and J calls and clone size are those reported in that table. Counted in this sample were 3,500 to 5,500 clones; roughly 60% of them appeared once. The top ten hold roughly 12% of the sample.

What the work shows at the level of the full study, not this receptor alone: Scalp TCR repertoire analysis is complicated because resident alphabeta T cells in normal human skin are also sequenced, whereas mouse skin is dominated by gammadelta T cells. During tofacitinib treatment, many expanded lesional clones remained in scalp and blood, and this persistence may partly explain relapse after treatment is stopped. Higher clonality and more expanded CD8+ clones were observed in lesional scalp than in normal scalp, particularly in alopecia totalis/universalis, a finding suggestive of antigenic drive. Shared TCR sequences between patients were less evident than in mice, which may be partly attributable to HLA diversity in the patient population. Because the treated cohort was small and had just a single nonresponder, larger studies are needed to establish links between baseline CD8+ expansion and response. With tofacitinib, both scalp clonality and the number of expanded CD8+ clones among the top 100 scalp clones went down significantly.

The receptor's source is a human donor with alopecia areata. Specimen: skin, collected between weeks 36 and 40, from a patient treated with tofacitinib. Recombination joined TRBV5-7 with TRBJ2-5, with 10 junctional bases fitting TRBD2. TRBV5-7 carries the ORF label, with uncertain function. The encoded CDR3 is CASSSSSGSWETQYF. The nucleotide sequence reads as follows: TGTGCCAGCAGCTCCTCTAGCGGGAGTTGGGAGACCCAGTACTTC.